A selection of T cell receptor beta chains follows, all from one sample in a study of T cell repertoires in cytomegalovirus infection. These receptors lack a known antigen. Each CDR3 protein gets one entry after TCRdb re-called the reads with MiXCR. The sample yields fewer than 900,000 distinct CDR3 sequences, about 28% seen once. This material consisted of cultured CD8+ T cells from PBMCs, taken from culture after CMV antigen stimulation. The source of these receptors is a human donor in good health (CMV status not recorded). Some clones in this sample may be carry-over from other donors' samples. Each CDR3 is given with its conserved first and last residue. Each record gives: clone size, V gene, J gene, D gene, CDR3 length, CDR3 DNA, CDR3 protein. D genes are given only for firm matches. The size of a clone is reported for some rows only, either as once, few or many, or as a class for expanded clones.

.,TRBV7-9,TRBJ1-6,.,12,TGTGCCAGCACCGGGATTAATTCACCCCTCCACTTT,CASTGINSPLHF
few,TRBV12-3/TRBV12-4,TRBJ2-5,.,13,TGTGCCAGCAGAAGACTTATGGGGGAGACCCAGTACTTC,CASRRLMGETQYF
.,TRBV6-2/TRBV6-3,TRBJ1-2,TRBD1,14,TGTGCCAGCAGTTACCCAGGGGGCATCAATGGCTACACCTTC,CASSYPGGINGYTF
.,TRBV6-1,TRBJ2-1,TRBD2,18,TGTGCCAGCGGTAAGACTAGCGGTCCAATACCTTCGAGGAATGAGCAGTTCTTC,CASGKTSGPIPSRNEQFF
.,TRBV4-1,TRBJ2-3,TRBD1,16,TGCGCCAGCAGCCCTTTCGACAGGGGAGTAAGGGGGGCGCAGTATTTT,CASSPFDRGVRGAQYF
many,TRBV7-9,TRBJ2-5,.,11,TGTGCCAGCAGGACCCAAGAGACCCAGTACTTC,CASRTQETQYF
few,TRBV6-1,TRBJ2-5,.,14,TGTGCCAGCAGCCCCCTCCTCGGTTGGGAGACCCAGTACTTC,CASSPLLGWETQYF
.,TRBV6-6,TRBJ2-5,.,14,TGTGCCAGCAGTTCCTCAGCGAACCAAGAGACCCAGTACTTC,CASSSSANQETQYF
.,TRBV11-2,TRBJ1-1,.,17,TGTGCCAGCAGCTTTTGGACCCTCGGGGAGGGGAACACTGAAGCTTTCTTT,CASSFWTLGEGNTEAFF
.,TRBV7-4,TRBJ2-1,.,14,TGTGCCAGCAGCTTCCCCGGTCCAGTGGATGAGCAGTTCTTC,CASSFPGPVDEQFF
.,TRBV27,TRBJ1-2,.,13,TGTGCCAGCGGCTGGAACCATAACTATGGCTACACCTTC,CASGWNHNYGYTF
.,TRBV19,TRBJ1-1,.,16,TGTGCCAGTAGTATAGGGGAAGGTCGTGTGAACACTGAAGCTTTCTTT,CASSIGEGRVNTEAFF
few,TRBV25-1,TRBJ2-3,.,13,TGTGCCAGCAGTGATTGGCGCACAGATACGCAGTATTTT,CASSDWRTDTQYF
once,TRBV20-1,TRBJ2-2,TRBD2,15,TGCAGTGCGAGACTAGCGGGGGAGAACACCGGGGAGCTGTTTTTT,CSARLAGENTGELFF
many,TRBV7-8,TRBJ2-2,.,13,TGTGCCAGCAACAGGGAGAACACCGGGGAGCTGTTTTTT,CASNRENTGELFF
.,TRBV28,TRBJ2-1,TRBD1,16,TGTGCCAGCATCGAAACAGGGACAGAGGCCTACAATGAGCAGTTCTTC,CASIETGTEAYNEQFF
.,TRBV7-9,TRBJ1-2,.,12,TGTGCCAGCAGCTCCCCAGGAGCGGGCTACACCTTC,CASSSPGAGYTF
.,TRBV12-3/TRBV12-4,TRBJ1-1,.,15,TGTGCCAGCAGTTTATTCCAGGGAATGAACACTGAAGCTTTCTTT,CASSLFQGMNTEAFF
.,TRBV7-9,TRBJ1-5,.,14,TGTGCCAGCAGTCAAAGCAAGGTCCATCAGCCCCAGCATTTT,CASSQSKVHQPQHF
few,TRBV15,TRBJ2-3,.,13,TGTGCCACCCTTCAGGACAGCACAGATACGCAGTATTTT,CATLQDSTDTQYF
many,TRBV7-3,TRBJ2-1,TRBD1,16,TGTGCCAGCAGCTTCGCCCCGACAGGGGATTACAATGAGCAGTTCTTC,CASSFAPTGDYNEQFF
.,TRBV27,TRBJ2-3,.,16,TGTGCCAGCAAAGGGGACTCCGGGTTAAGCACAGATACGCAGTATTTT,CASKGDSGLSTDTQYF
.,TRBV4-1,TRBJ2-2,.,18,TGTGCCAGCAGCCAAGATGCCGCTTTAGTAGCGAACACCGGGGAGCTGTTTTTT,CASSQDAALVANTGELFF
few,TRBV6-6,TRBJ2-7,.,24,TGTGCCAGCAGTTACTCTTCCTTCGGGACGCGTTCCCTCTTCGGGGGAGAGTCCTCCTACGAGCAGTACTTC,CASSYSSFGTRSLFGGESSYEQYF
few,TRBV29-1,TRBJ2-2,TRBD2,16,TGCAGCGTTGTACTAGCGGGGGGGCCGAGGGCCGGGGAGCTGTTTTTT,CSVVLAGGPRAGELFF
few,TRBV7-4,TRBJ2-7,.,14,TGTGCCAGCCCTATCGCCAGGGGAACCTACGAGCAGTACTTC,CASPIARGTYEQYF
many,TRBV4-1,TRBJ1-1,.,13,TGCGCCAGCAGCCATCCGGGAAACACTGAAGCTTTCTTT,CASSHPGNTEAFF
few,TRBV28,TRBJ1-1,.,14,TGTGCCAGCAGTCCATTCAGGGGTGGCACTGAAGCTTTCTTT,CASSPFRGGTEAFF
.,TRBV6-5,TRBJ2-5,.,13,TGTGCCAGCATCAGTCCAAACGAAGAGACCCAGTACTTC,CASISPNEETQYF
.,TRBV6-5,TRBJ1-1,.,14,TGTGCCAGCAGTTACATAGTAGGTCGGACTGAAGCTTTCTTT,CASSYIVGRTEAFF
few,TRBV27,TRBJ2-1,.,15,TGTGCCAGCAGTTCCTTATCGAGCTCCTACAATGAGCAGTTCTTC,CASSSLSSSYNEQFF
.,TRBV27,TRBJ1-2,.,15,TGTGCCAGCAGTTTATCAGGAGGGGTTGACTATGGCTACACCTTC,CASSLSGGVDYGYTF
few,TRBV19,TRBJ2-2,TRBD1,15,TGTGCCAGTAGCGCCGGGACAGGGGTAACCGGGGAGCTGTTTTTT,CASSAGTGVTGELFF
.,TRBV9,TRBJ2-6,.,16,TGTGCCAGCAGCGGGGGACACCTCTCTGGGGCCAACGTCCTGACTTTC,CASSGGHLSGANVLTF
many,TRBV7-6,TRBJ1-6,.,15,TGTGCCAGCAGACACTCGGACAGCCTTAATTCACCCCTCCACTTT,CASRHSDSLNSPLHF
many,TRBV7-9,TRBJ2-7,.,14,TGTGCCAGCAGCTTCAGCTCCAGGGCCTACGAGCAGTACTTC,CASSFSSRAYEQYF
.,TRBV12-3/TRBV12-4,TRBJ2-5,TRBD2,16,TGTGCCAGCAGTTCCTTCGGACTAGCGGGGGTTGAGACCCAGTACTTC,CASSSFGLAGVETQYF
few,TRBV14,TRBJ2-1,TRBD2,16,TGTGCCAGCAGCCAAGTAAAACTAGCGGGGGGCAATGAGCAGTTCTTC,CASSQVKLAGGNEQFF
few,TRBV4-2,TRBJ1-6,TRBD1,15,TGTGCCAGCAGCCAACCGACAGGGGGAAATTCACCCCTCCACTTT,CASSQPTGGNSPLHF
few,TRBV10-2,TRBJ1-2,.,15,TGCGCCAGCATTACCTCCCCCGGGTCTCCCTTGGGCTACACCTTC,CASITSPGSPLGYTF
few,TRBV7-6,TRBJ2-3,.,13,TGTGCCAGCAGCCCCCAGTTGACAGATACGCAGTATTTT,CASSPQLTDTQYF
few,TRBV7-9,TRBJ2-7,TRBD2,12,TGTGCCAGCACAGCGGGGCAATACGAGCAGTACTTC,CASTAGQYEQYF
few,TRBV5-8,TRBJ1-1,.,13,TGTGCCAGCAGCTTGGTTGAAAACCCGGGAGCTTTCTTT,CASSLVENPGAFF
.,TRBV6-6,TRBJ2-1,TRBD1,13,TGTGCCAGCAGTCTACCATACAGGGGCGAGCAGTTCTTC,CASSLPYRGEQFF
.,TRBV19,TRBJ2-3,.,15,TGTGCCAGTAGTATAGTCTCAGGGGGCACAGATACGCAGTATTTT,CASSIVSGGTDTQYF